These 21 T cell receptor beta chains were sequenced from one sample in a study of shared clonotypes between healthy human individuals (dated by TCRdb to 2018 to 2020). Libraries were made using the immunoSEQ multiplex PCR assay. TCRdb took this table from immuneACCESS and kept in-frame rearrangements with V and J called. Such tables lack part of the clones; where checked against another copy, unresolved V genes explain under half of the gap, and the rest is unexplained. Within this sample are roughly 1,800,000 clones, with over 85% of them counted one time only. The leading ten clones occupy roughly 1% of the sample. CD8 naive samples were CD45RO-negative cells positively selected for CCR7, giving a CD45RA+CCR7+ population that excluded TemRA cells. The sequenced material came from naive CD8+ T cells sorted from blood. In light of the paper, this sample's cell subset or site label describes: CD45RA+CCR7+. These receptors all stem from a man younger than 35 in good health.

The rearrangement links TRBV6-1 to TRBJ2-7; weak D call: TRBD1 (6 bases). Per the germline V gene, CDR1 is MNHNS and CDR2 is SASEGT. This CDR3 region has 15 residues. Trimming took off 4 bases at V and 2 bases at J, with 15 bases between the two ends. The chain's CDR3 is CASSVHRDSPYEQYF. CDR3 in DNA: TGTGCCAGCAGTGTCCACAGGGATTCCCCCTACGAGCAGTACTTC.

The gene calls are TRBV13 and TRBJ1-6; D is unresolved. The V end lost 5 bases, the J end lost 10 bases, and 12 bases lay between the germline ends. In germline, CDR1 is PRHDT, CDR2 FYEKMQ (reference sequence). The CDR3 is 13 residues long. The CDR3 DNA sequence: TGTGCCAGCAGCGGGCCGGGAGCCTCACCCCTCCACTTT. Its translation: CASSGPGASPLHF.

This clone appeared once. The chain uses TRBV19 and TRBJ2-7, with D possibly TRBD1 on 6 matching bases. V was shortened by 3 bases and J by 2 bases, with 11 bases between the two germline ends. The germline V gene encodes CDR1 LNHDA and CDR2 SQIVND (reference sequence). The CDR3 sequence is 14 residues long. The CDR3 sequence is CASSMQGTAYEQYF. The DNA for the CDR3 is TGTGCCAGTAGTATGCAGGGGACCGCCTACGAGCAGTACTTC.

In this sample, this clone turned up once. The CDR3 nucleotides read TGTGCCAGCAGCCCCTCAGCGGGGGACTACAATGAGCAGTTCTTC. Translated, it gives CASSPSAGDYNEQFF. The V and J genes are TRBV27 and TRBJ2-1, with 8 nucleotides matching TRBD2. CDR1 is MNHEY, CDR2 SMNVEV, per germline (reference sequence). Trimming at V came to 6 bases and at J to 3 bases, leaving 7 bases not matched to a gene. The CDR3 runs 15 residues.

In its sample, this clone was seen once. V gene TRBV6-7 combines with J gene TRBJ1-5; D possibly corresponds to TRBD1 (5 bases). TRBV6-7 is sorted into the ORF group, with uncertain function. The V gene lost 0 bases and the J gene lost 3 bases, with 12 bases spanning the gap. The CDR3 is 16 residues long. The CDR3 loop is CASSYSRGGDNQPQHF. The CDR3 DNA reads TGTGCCAGCAGTTACTCAAGGGGAGGGGACAATCAGCCCCAGCATTTT.

CDR3 loop: CASSQLGGGDNEQFF. The DNA of the CDR3 is TGTGCCAGCAGCCAGCTAGGTGGAGGGGACAATGAGCAGTTCTTC. V is TRBV6-5 and J is TRBJ2-1; D possibly corresponds to TRBD2 (6 bases). The length of the CDR3 is 15 residues. Trimming removed 6 bases at V and 5 bases at J, with 17 bases between. CDR1 is MNHEY and CDR2 is SVGAGI in the germline V gene.

V is TRBV27 and J is TRBJ2-3; D is unclear. The germline V gene encodes CDR1 MNHEY and CDR2 SMNVEV (reference sequence). There are 14 residues in the CDR3. V dropped 4 bases and J dropped 1 base, with 9 bases sitting between them. The CDR3 sequence is CASSSSSRTDTQYF. The CDR3 DNA sequence: TGTGCCAGCAGTTCCTCGAGCCGCACAGATACGCAGTATTTT.

The V gene is TRBV7-6, the J gene TRBJ2-7; the D is unclear. CDR3 length: 13 residues. Trimming shortened V by 2 bases and J by 3 bases, and 8 bases separated the two germline ends. Germline-derived CDR1 and CDR2 are SGHVS and FNYEAQ. Here the CDR3 DNA reads TGTGCCAGCAGCTTAAACCAGGACTACGAGCAGTACTTC. The encoded protein is CASSLNQDYEQYF.

J is TRBJ2-1 and V is TRBV13; D is unresolved. V lost 0 bases and J 8 bases, leaving 8 bases between the germline ends. CDR3 length: 13 amino acids. Per germline, CDR1 PRHDT and CDR2 FYEKMQ (reference sequence). The CDR3 reads CASSLGSPDEQFF. The CDR3 DNA is TGTGCCAGCAGCTTAGGCTCGCCTGATGAGCAGTTCTTC.

As concerns this clone: The sample has other DNA sequences that encode this CDR3 too. The chain carries TRBV6-5 and TRBJ2-3, with TRBD1 matching 10 bases. The J segment lost 1 base and the V segment lost 5 bases, leaving 3 bases of the junction unmatched. This CDR3 has 15 residues. Germline CDR1 and CDR2: MNHEY and SVGAGI. CDR3 protein: CASSPGTGGTDTQYF. Here the CDR3 DNA reads TGTGCCAGCAGTCCCGGGACAGGGGGCACAGATACGCAGTATTTT.

This sequence joins TRBV28 and TRBJ2-4, with a weak D call TRBD1 (8 bases). The germline V gene has CDR1 MDHEN and CDR2 SYDVKM. The CDR3 runs 16 residues. Between the trimmed V and J ends, which lost 3 bases and 3 bases, there was a span of 15 bases. The CDR3 nucleotides read TGTGCCAGCAGTTTGACAGGGGAGGGCATCAAAAACATTCAGTACTTC. This codes for CASSLTGEGIKNIQYF.

The rearrangement joins TRBV10-3 to TRBJ2-2; TRBD1 matches 7 bases. The CDR3 is 16 residues long. The germline V gene encodes CDR1 ENHRY and CDR2 SYGVKD. J gave up 2 bases and V 0 bases, and 3 bases lay outside the gene matches. CDR3 sequence (DNA): TGTGCCATCAGTGAGTCGAGGGACAGTAACACCGGGGAGCTGTTTTTT. Translating gives CAISESRDSNTGELFF.

V gene TRBV30 combines with J gene TRBJ2-7; D gene ambiguous. The germline CDR1 and CDR2 sequences are GTSNPN and SVGIG (reference sequence). V was pared by 0 bases and J by 5 bases, with 14 bases between. This CDR3 contains 14 residues. The CDR3 DNA sequence: TGTGCCTGGAGTGTATTGGGCCGATACCACGAGCAGTACTTC. Translated, it gives CAWSVLGRYHEQYF.

This sequence joins TRBV18 and TRBJ1-2; D is possibly TRBD1 (6 bases). Germline CDR1 KGHSH, CDR2 LQKENI. Trimming took 2 bases from V and 3 from J, leaving 13 bases between them. This CDR3 region has 15 residues. The CDR3 DNA is TGTGCCAGCTCACCATCGGAGTACAGGGACTATGGCTACACCTTC. Its protein is CASSPSEYRDYGYTF.

V usage is TRBV13 and J usage is TRBJ2-7; TRBD2 is a possible D gene (6 bases). CDR1 and CDR2 from the germline V gene are PRHDT and FYEKMQ (reference sequence). The CDR3 is made up of 13 amino acids. V dropped 5 bases and J dropped 4 bases, with 12 bases sitting between them. The CDR3 reads CASSPSEGYEQYF. The CDR3 DNA follows: TGTGCCAGCAGCCCTTCGGAGGGTTACGAGCAGTACTTC.

This chain joins TRBV4-3 and TRBJ2-2; D unresolved. V was pared by 1 base and J by 4 bases, with 10 bases between. The CDR3 spans 15 residues. CDR1 is LGHNA, CDR2 YSLEER, per germline. The CDR3 DNA follows: TGCGCCAGCAGCCAAGCCCCCCTAAGCACCGGGGAGCTGTTTTTT. Amino acids: CASSQAPLSTGELFF.

The chain combines TRBV28 with TRBJ2-7; no firm D call. Trimming shortened V by 5 bases and J by 5 bases, and 19 bases separated the two germline ends. The CDR3 consists of 15 residues. In germline, CDR1 is MDHEN, CDR2 SYDVKM. CDR3 residues: CASSHRTAPLHEQYF. The CDR3 bases are TGTGCCAGCAGTCACCGGACCGCTCCCCTTCACGAGCAGTACTTC. The whole variable domain, remainder taken from reference TRBV28 and TRBJ2-7, is DVKVTQSSRYLVKRTGEKVFLECVQDMDHENMFWYRQDPGLGLRLIYFSYDVKMKEKGDIPEGYSVSREKKERFSLILESASTNQTSMYLCASSHRTAPLHEQYFGPGTRLTVT.

A remark on this clone: The sample contains more than one DNA sequence encoding this CDR3. V is TRBV7-9 and J is TRBJ2-7; D possibly corresponds to TRBD1 (5 bases). V was trimmed by 2 bases and J by 1 base, leaving 9 bases between them. Germline CDR1 SEHNR, CDR2 FQNEAQ (reference sequence). The CDR3 spans 14 residues. As DNA, the CDR3 is TGTGCCAGCAGCTTACCAGGGCAATCCTACGAGCAGTACTTC. Residues: CASSLPGQSYEQYF.

The rearrangement links TRBV30 to TRBJ2-7, with D uncertain. CDR3 length: 12 residues. Germline V gives CDR1 GTSNPN, CDR2 SVGIG (reference sequence). In DNA form, the CDR3 reads TGTGCGGCCGACATTACCTCCTACGAGCAGTACTTC. This codes for CAADITSYEQYF. The variable domain in full, completed from reference TRBV30 and TRBJ2-7, reads SQTIHQWPATLVQPVGSPLSLECTVEGTSNPNLYWYRQAAGRGLQLLFYSVGIGQISSEVPQNLSASRPQDRQFILSSKKLLLSDSGFYLCAADITSYEQYFGPGTRLTVT.

J is TRBJ2-1 and V is TRBV6-1; TRBD2 agrees at 7 bases. CDR3 length: 18 residues. V shed 3 bases and J 4 bases; nucleotides not matched to a gene: 15. CDR1 MNHNS and CDR2 SASEGT come from the germline V gene. CDR3 in DNA: TGTGCCAGCAGTGACGCTAGTTTGCCGGCGGGGGTTTACAATGAGCAGTTCTTC. Translating it yields CASSDASLPAGVYNEQFF.

The rearrangement uses TRBV19 and TRBJ2-1, with TRBD2 identical over 7 bases. CDR1 and CDR2 (germline): LNHDA, SQIVND (reference sequence). The CDR3 contains 15 residues. The V and J ends lost 2 bases and 6 bases, in that order; junction bases with no gene match: 7. The CDR3 reads CASSISKLASNEQFF. CDR3 nucleotide sequence: TGTGCCAGTAGTATATCGAAACTAGCGAGCAATGAGCAGTTCTTC.